The rows below give T cell receptor beta chains drawn from one sample of a study of read filtering for tumor transcriptome and immune sequencing. TCRdb re-derived calls from the reads in MiXCR, one entry per CDR3 protein. Of roughly 18,000 distinct CDR3 sequences listed, approximately 20% were seen once; the top ten hold 24%. The sequenced sample was a population of CD138-negative cells sorted from bone marrow. These TCRs come from a donor older than 35 with multiple myeloma. Each CDR3 is given with its conserved first and last residue.

v_call	j_call	cdr3_length	cdr3_aa
TRBV4-1	TRBJ2-7	15	CASSQGSGGPMKQYF
TRBV10-2	TRBJ2-7	14	CASSPSGRGYEQYF
TRBV12-3/TRBV12-4	TRBJ2-7	14	CASRASGRGYEQYF
TRBV5-1	TRBJ2-1	14	CASSLFLQSTEQFF
TRBV6-6	TRBJ2-7	13	CASHRAGVNEQYF
TRBV20-1	TRBJ2-3	18	CSAPTIGGVAGGQDTQYF
TRBV28	TRBJ2-2	13	CASLLPNTGELFF
TRBV11-2	TRBJ2-1	19	CASSLWGGQRLGSYNEQFF
TRBV7-8	TRBJ1-5	15	CASSLVAAQGQPQHF
TRBV7-8	TRBJ2-7	14	CASSSLAGGDEQYF
TRBV7-9	TRBJ2-1	17	CASSLSASGSIYNEQFF